Detailed here is one T cell receptor (beta chain). Its antigen remains unidentified. No per-base quality is available; no much larger clone lies one base away. This specimen belongs to a study of cytomegalovirus exposure and HLA in healthy donors (dated by TCRdb to 2015 to 2018). At the level of the whole study: According to a later analysis, the 120 validation repertoires were produced on the same platform as the approximately 620 repertoires of the first cohort. A separate validation cohort of 100 to 150 different subjects was used in addition to the approximately 610-subject first cohort. To predict cytomegalovirus infection status, the study combined high-throughput TCR immunosequencing, statistical association of individual TCRs with disease status, and machine learning. The study aimed to test whether cataloging public T cell receptors could reveal signatures of past pathogen exposure.

General findings and caveats noted by the study authors: Cytomegalovirus status was reported to be diagnosed by the classifier with high specificity and sensitivity in both the original and validation cohorts. The authors suggested that the approach could potentially be generalized to other disease states and immunological phenotypes. In the study, around 150 TCR beta chains were listed as associated with cytomegalovirus. Most TCR sequences were seen in very few donors, while some public TCRs were found in many individuals. In a later analysis, TCRs clustered in the first cohort were found to also tend to co-occur in the 120 validation repertoires, with about 94% of cluster scores above 0. A few of the identified cytomegalovirus-associated TCR beta chains were confirmed in vitro to be specific for cytomegalovirus antigens. A later analysis lacked HLA typing for the validation cohort, so it scored co-occurrence in that cohort across all 120 or so repertoires.

The library was prepared using the immunoSEQ multiplex PCR assay. The original methods were these. To diagnose cytomegalovirus status from the catalog of TCR beta chain sequences, a statistical classification framework was built. This is the immuneACCESS table as TCRdb keeps it, with only in-frame sequences that have V and J called. A part of the clones is gone; compared with another copy, unresolved V genes explain less than half, and the rest is unexplained. Clonal size and the V and J genes are those of that table, whereas D and trimming came from the DNA. This sample holds about 240,000 clones; 80% to 90% were observed only once. Clones ranked in the top ten supply 2.6% of the sample. Including cysteine and phenylalanine, the CDR3 has 13 amino acids. The DNA shown is the 39-base CDR3, in frame from base 1. The germline V gene (reference sequence) supplies CDR1 SGHNT and CDR2 YYREEE. The germline ends are 9 bases apart after V is trimmed by 4 bases and J by 2 bases.

Donors formed part of the validation cohort, which comprised 95 to 150 subjects and was distinct from the first cohort of fewer than 750 subjects. The sequencing input was PBMCs. The receptor's source is a man younger than 30 in good health and CMV-seronegative. The V and J genes are TRBV5-4 and TRBJ1-2, with the D gene uncertain. The CDR3 amino acid sequence is: CASSPDKNYGYTF. Read as DNA, the sequence is TGTGCCAGCAGCCCAGACAAAAACTATGGCTACACCTTC.